These 22 T cell receptor beta chains share one sample of origin, sequenced in a study of shared clonotypes between healthy human individuals. TCRdb keeps only in-frame clones here, not all; method: immunoSEQ multiplex PCR. Here the sample spans 900,000 to 1,200,000 clones, about 80% being singletons. The sequencing input was memory CD4+ T cells from PBMCs. As for subset: CD45RA-negative fraction. Every receptor here comes from a man aged 18 to 30 in good health. Some clones in this sample may be carry-over from other donors' samples.

J is TRBJ2-3 and V is TRBV25-1; 11 nucleotides match TRBD2. The trim removed 5 bases at V and 11 bases at J, leaving 3 bases unmatched. Germline V lookup: CDR1 MGHDK, CDR2 SYGVNS. The CDR3 contains 12 residues. The CDR3 DNA follows: TGTGCCAGCAGTCCTACTAGCGGGAGGCAGTATTTT. As protein: CASSPTSGRQYF.

The chain couples TRBV19 to TRBJ1-1, with 8 bases that match TRBD1. This CDR3 is built from 13 residues. The J segment lost 5 bases and the V segment lost 7 bases, leaving 6 bases of the junction unmatched. Germline CDR1 is LNHDA and CDR2 is SQIVND (reference sequence). The CDR3 is CASTDREGTEAFF. CDR3 coding DNA: TGTGCCAGTACGGACAGGGAAGGGACTGAAGCTTTCTTT.

The gene calls are TRBV4-3 and TRBJ1-2, with 12 nucleotides matching TRBD1. Germline trimming cut 3 bases from V and 6 bases from J; bases unmatched to any gene: 14. The germline V gene has CDR1 LGHNA and CDR2 YSLEER. This CDR3 region has 18 residues. CDR3 in amino acids: CASSHHPPGQGALDGYTF. CDR3 bases: TGCGCCAGCAGCCACCATCCACCGGGACAGGGGGCGTTGGATGGCTACACCTTC.

This rearrangement joins TRBV11-1 to TRBJ1-1; 11 bases map to TRBD1. In germline, CDR1 is SGHAT, CDR2 FQDESV (reference sequence). The CDR3 totals 15 residues. V was clipped by 3 bases and J by 4 bases; unmatched bases: 4. The CDR3 region is CASSLGTGGSTEAFF. For the CDR3, the DNA is TGTGCCAGCAGCTTGGGGACAGGGGGAAGCACTGAAGCTTTCTTT.

This clone showed up many times. The chain joins TRBV6-1 to TRBJ1-2; 7 bases are a match to TRBD1. V dropped 1 base and J dropped 3; count of bases not matched to a gene: 2. Germline V gene data show CDR1 as MNHNS and CDR2 as SASEGT. The CDR3 sequence is 14 residues long. Written as DNA, the CDR3 is TGTGCCAGCAGTGAAGGACAGGGAGACTATGGCTACACCTTC. Translated, it gives CASSEGQGDYGYTF.

V gene TRBV29-1 combines with J gene TRBJ2-1; maybe TRBD1 (6 bases). Trimming shortened V by 8 bases and J by 0 bases, and 11 bases separated the two germline ends. This CDR3 contains 13 residues. Germline V lookup: CDR1 SQVTM, CDR2 ANQGSEA. The CDR3 protein is CSYRESSYNEQFF. In nucleotides, the CDR3 is TGCAGCTACAGGGAAAGCTCCTACAATGAGCAGTTCTTC.

Of note for this clone: Only one base separates this from a far larger clonotype, so it likely reflects a read error. The rearrangement uses TRBV7-9 and TRBJ2-2, with D hard to call. V was clipped by 5 bases and J by 6 bases, with 7 bases between them. Looked up from germline, CDR1 is SEHNR and CDR2 is FQNEAQ (reference sequence). The CDR3 runs to 12 residues. The CDR3 loop reads CASSKSAGELFF. CDR3 nucleotides: TGTGCCAGCAGCAAGAGCGCCGGGGAGCTGTTTTTT.

The chain links TRBV4-2 to TRBJ2-1, with D perhaps TRBD2 (5 bases). Germline CDR1 is LGHNA and CDR2 is YNFKEQ. The V gene lost 0 bases and the J gene lost 9 bases, with 9 bases spanning the gap. The CDR3 loop spans 13 amino acids. CDR3 sequence (DNA): TGTGCCAGCAGCCAAGATACCCGGGGTGAGCAGTTCTTC. Its protein is CASSQDTRGEQFF.

Regarding this clone: This same CDR3 is encoded by further DNA sequences in the sample. The chain links TRBV29-1 to TRBJ1-1; D unclear. This CDR3 spans 13 amino acids. Trimming removed 6 bases from V and 0 bases from J, with 11 bases in between. Germline CDR1 reads SQVTM; CDR2 reads ANQGSEA. Here the CDR3 DNA reads TGCAGCGTCCTCAGGCCCCTGAACACTGAAGCTTTCTTT. Protein: CSVLRPLNTEAFF.

The sample holds a few counts of this clone. Different DNA sequences within this sample yield the same CDR3. This chain links TRBV5-1 with TRBJ2-7; D remains unclear. With 3 bases removed from V and 3 bases from J, the gap between germline ends came to 4 bases. The germline gives CDR1 SGHRS, CDR2 YFSETQ. The CDR3 loop spans 11 amino acids. The CDR3 loop reads CASSSDYEQYF. DNA of the CDR3: TGCGCCAGCAGCTCAGACTACGAGCAGTACTTC.

The chain is built from TRBV19 and TRBJ2-2; 9 bases are shared with TRBD1. V lost 5 bases, J lost 5 bases, and 9 bases stayed unmatched. This CDR3 contains 16 residues. Germline CDR1 reads LNHDA; CDR2 reads SQIVND (reference sequence). CDR3 sequence reads: CASSGIRDRVTGELFF. The CDR3 nucleotides read TGTGCCAGTAGTGGAATCCGGGACAGGGTTACCGGGGAGCTGTTTTTT.

The chain is built from TRBV7-2 and TRBJ2-3; D not resolved. Deletions cut 1 base from V and 0 bases from J, with 8 bases between. This CDR3 region has 15 residues. Per the germline V gene, CDR1 is SGHTA and CDR2 is FQGNSA. CDR3 sequence (DNA): TGTGCCAGCAGCTTAGACTGGATTAGCACAGATACGCAGTATTTT. This codes for CASSLDWISTDTQYF.

The chain carries TRBV6-1 and TRBJ1-1, with TRBD1 as a possible D gene (5 bases). V lost 6 bases, J lost 3 bases, and 11 bases lay in between. Per the germline V gene, CDR1 is MNHNS and CDR2 is SASEGT. This CDR3 spans 13 amino acids. The CDR3 DNA sequence: TGTGCCAGCAGGGTAGGAGGGGACACTGAAGCTTTCTTT. As protein: CASRVGGDTEAFF.

In this sample, this clone turned up once. The genes are TRBV5-1 and TRBJ2-2, with D hard to call. The CDR3 contains 14 residues. The germline V gene has CDR1 SGHRS and CDR2 YFSETQ. With 0 bases removed from V and 5 bases from J, the gap between germline ends came to 8 bases. CDR3 region: CASSLVVETGELFF. In DNA form, the CDR3 reads TGCGCCAGCAGCTTGGTAGTGGAAACCGGGGAGCTGTTTTTT. The full variable domain, completed using reference TRBV5-1 and TRBJ2-2, is KAGVTQTPRYLIKTRGQQVTLSCSPISGHRSVSWYQQTPGQGLQFLFEYFSETQRNKGNFPGRFSGRQFSNSRSEMNVSTLELGDSALYLCASSLVVETGELFFGEGSRLTVL.

This clone was observed a handful of times. Different DNA sequences within this sample yield the same CDR3. J is TRBJ2-5 and V is TRBV5-6; perhaps D is TRBD1 or TRBD2 (5 bases each). This CDR3 is 17 amino acids long. V dropped 0 bases and J dropped 2 bases, with 17 bases sitting between them. Germline lookup yields CDR1 SGHDT and CDR2 YYEEEE. The CDR3 DNA reads as TGTGCCAGCAGCTTGGGGATAGAGGGATGGGGGCAAGAGACCCAGTACTTC. It codes for CASSLGIEGWGQETQYF.

The J gene is TRBJ2-3, the V gene TRBV30; D call uncertain. Germline V gene sequence: CDR1 GTSNPN, CDR2 SVGIG (reference sequence). V was pared by 1 base and J by 2 bases, with 7 bases between. CDR3 length equals 13 residues. The DNA for the CDR3 is TGTGCCTGGAGTGAGATTTACACAGATACGCAGTATTTT. It codes for CAWSEIYTDTQYF.

As regards this clone: One base away lies a much larger clone, so this may be a sequencing read error. Other DNA sequences in the sample encode the same CDR3. The chain carries TRBV5-4 and TRBJ1-1; D is perhaps TRBD1 (6 bases). The CDR3 extends over 14 amino acids. Germline V CDR1 and CDR2: SGHNT, YYREEE (reference sequence). DNA of the CDR3: TGTGCCAGCAGCTTCGGACAGACTAACACTGAGGCTTTCTTT. It yields the protein CASSFGQTNTEAFF.

The chain carries TRBV6-5 and TRBJ2-1; 9 bases line up with TRBD2. Looked up from germline, CDR1 is MNHEY and CDR2 is SVGAGI. The CDR3 is made up of 16 amino acids. V shed 2 bases and J 5 bases; nucleotides not matched to a gene: 7. CDR3 DNA: TGTGCCAGCAGTTACGCCCGGACTAGCGTAGACAATGAGCAGTTCTTC. It yields the protein CASSYARTSVDNEQFF.

The chain is built from TRBV10-1 and TRBJ1-5; D uncertain. This CDR3 comprises 12 residues. The germline gives CDR1 WNHNN, CDR2 SYGVQD (reference sequence). The CDR3 sequence is CAGPFSNQPQHF. The CDR3 coding sequence is TGCGCAGGACCCTTTAGCAATCAGCCCCAGCATTTT.

The gene calls are TRBV28 and TRBJ2-7; 9 bases agree with TRBD1. Germline CDR1 is MDHEN and CDR2 is SYDVKM. V lost 6 bases and J lost 1; bases outside the gene matches: 7. The CDR3 contains 15 residues. The CDR3 bases are TGTGCCAGCAGACCCGGGACAGGGAGTTCCTACGAGCAGTACTTC. Its protein product is CASRPGTGSSYEQYF.

The chain employs TRBV11-2 and TRBJ2-7; D remains ambiguous. The CDR3 consists of 15 residues. Germline CDR1 SGHAT, CDR2 FQNNGV. V was clipped by 1 base and J by 1 base, with 11 bases between them. CDR3 sequence reads: CASSLVGFGSYEQYF. Written as DNA, the CDR3 is TGTGCCAGCAGCTTAGTAGGGTTTGGGTCCTACGAGCAGTACTTC. The full variable domain, in which reference TRBV11-2 and TRBJ2-7 provide the parts outside the CDR3, is EAGVAQSPRYKIIEKRQSVAFWCNPISGHATLYWYQQILGQGPKLLIQFQNNGVVDDSQLPKDRFSAERLKGVDSTLKIQPAKLEDSAVYLCASSLVGFGSYEQYFGPGTRLTVT.

V usage is TRBV2 and J usage is TRBJ2-3, with D perhaps TRBD2 (5 bases). Looked up from germline, CDR1 is SNHLY and CDR2 is FYNNEI. The CDR3 totals 15 residues. V was cut by 6 bases and J by 0 bases, with 13 bases left in between. The chain's CDR3 is CASSISAASTDTQYF. The CDR3 DNA follows: TGTGCCAGCAGCATTAGCGCAGCCAGCACAGATACGCAGTATTTT.